The T cell receptor beta chain described here comes from a study of radiation and T cells in renal cell carcinoma. Notes on the study in general: Without pretreatment biopsies, baseline tumor clonotype presence was undetermined. From baseline, blood top tumor clonotypes peaked at 2 weeks post-radiation.

Clones were read by immunoSEQ multiplex PCR, and TCRdb kept only the in-frame ones, dropping some. The sample carries tens of thousands of clones, 81% recorded once. The CDR3 sequence is 15 residues long. Between the trimmed V and J ends, which lost 1 base and 3 bases, there was a span of 13 bases. Germline CDR1 and CDR2: SGHDN and FVKESK. Noted time point: blood 2 weeks post-SBRT. The treatment denotes: 15 Gy SBRT to primary tumor, nephrectomy 4 weeks later. Comments on this clone: Its antigen remains unidentified.

The TCR originated in a man aged 55-75 years with renal cell carcinoma. The sequencing used blood, collected from a patient whose treatment included radiotherapy and nephrectomy. The chain carries TRBV14 and TRBJ2-7, with no clear D. CDR3 in DNA: TGTGCCAGCAGCCAAGGTATAGGCCGCGGCTACGAGCAGTACTTC. Translating it yields CASSQGIGRGYEQYF.